These T cell receptor beta chains were read from a single sample in a study of blood T cell repertoires in COVID-19. Sequenced by immunoSEQ multiplex PCR; TCRdb stores in-frame clones only, minus some. The sample yields around 200,000 clones, approximately 90% seen once. Sequencing was done on a sample of PBMCs or T cells enriched from blood (not recorded which). The receptor source for this set is a man aged 30-40 years who had recovered from COVID-19. Each CDR3 is given with its conserved first and last residue. A D gene is named only where the DNA matches it firmly. Size is stated for part of the rows, as once, few or many counts, or as a class when the clone is expanded.

J gene: TRBJ2-2; clone size: NA; D gene: NA; V gene: TRBV5-1; CDR3 DNA: TGCGCCACTAGTACTCCAAACACCGGGGAGCTGTTTTTT; CDR3 protein: CATSTPNTGELFF
J gene: TRBJ2-5; clone size: NA; D gene: TRBD1; V gene: TRBV7-2; CDR3 DNA: TGTGCCAGCAGCTTATATCCGACAGGGGGTTCCGAGACCCAGTACTTC; CDR3 protein: CASSLYPTGGSETQYF
J gene: TRBJ2-1; clone size: NA; D gene: TRBD1; V gene: TRBV30; CDR3 DNA: TGTGCCTGGATGGGACAGGGTGGATACTCCTACAATGAGCAGTTCTTC; CDR3 protein: CAWMGQGGYSYNEQFF
J gene: TRBJ2-4; clone size: few; D gene: NA; V gene: TRBV28; CDR3 DNA: TGTGCCAGCAGCTCCGTTTTATCACTAGCCAAAAACATTCAGTACTTC; CDR3 protein: CASSSVLSLAKNIQYF
J gene: TRBJ2-5; clone size: NA; D gene: NA; V gene: TRBV24-1; CDR3 DNA: TGTGCCACCAGTGATTTGGGGGACGGGAGTCAAGAGACCCAGTACTTC; CDR3 protein: CATSDLGDGSQETQYF
J gene: TRBJ2-7; clone size: NA; D gene: TRBD1; V gene: TRBV19; CDR3 DNA: TGTGCCAGCAGGGGGCTCGGCTACGAGCAGTACTTC; CDR3 protein: CASRGLGYEQYF
J gene: TRBJ2-3; clone size: NA; D gene: NA; V gene: TRBV6-4; CDR3 DNA: TGTGCCAGCAGTGAAGTCCTATCTCATACGCAGTATTTT; CDR3 protein: CASSEVLSHTQYF
J gene: TRBJ2-5; clone size: NA; D gene: TRBD2; V gene: TRBV3-1/TRBV3-2; CDR3 DNA: TGTGCCAGCAGCCAAGATCCTGGACTAGCAGAGACCCAGTACTTC; CDR3 protein: CASSQDPGLAETQYF
J gene: TRBJ1-1; clone size: few; D gene: TRBD1; V gene: TRBV7-8; CDR3 DNA: TGTGCCAGCAGCTCGCGGACAGGGAACACTGAAGCTTTCTTT; CDR3 protein: CASSSRTGNTEAFF
J gene: TRBJ2-5; clone size: NA; D gene: TRBD2; V gene: TRBV4-1; CDR3 DNA: TGCGCCAGCAGCCAAGATCGGCTAGCGGGGGATCTGAGAGAGACCCAGTACTTC; CDR3 protein: CASSQDRLAGDLRETQYF
J gene: TRBJ2-7; clone size: NA; D gene: NA; V gene: TRBV6-5; CDR3 DNA: TGTGCCAGCAGTCCCCCTCTGTACAGGGGGGGTGAGCAGTACTTC; CDR3 protein: CASSPPLYRGGEQYF
J gene: TRBJ2-1; clone size: NA; D gene: TRBD2; V gene: TRBV6-4; CDR3 DNA: TGTGCCAGCAGCGTAGAACTAGCGGGGGGTATGGATGAGCAGTTCTTC; CDR3 protein: CASSVELAGGMDEQFF